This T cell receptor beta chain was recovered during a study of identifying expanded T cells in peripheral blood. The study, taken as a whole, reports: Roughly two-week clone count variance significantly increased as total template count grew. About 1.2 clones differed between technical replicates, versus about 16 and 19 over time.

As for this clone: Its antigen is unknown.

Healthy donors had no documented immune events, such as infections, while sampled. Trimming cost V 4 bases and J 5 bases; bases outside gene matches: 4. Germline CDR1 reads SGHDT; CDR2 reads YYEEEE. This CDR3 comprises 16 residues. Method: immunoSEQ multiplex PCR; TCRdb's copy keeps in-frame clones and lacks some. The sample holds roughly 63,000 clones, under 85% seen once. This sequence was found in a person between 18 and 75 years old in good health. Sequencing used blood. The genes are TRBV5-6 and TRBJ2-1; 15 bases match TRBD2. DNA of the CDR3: TGTGCCAGCAGCCGGGGGACTAGCGGGAGGCACAATGAGCAGTTCTTC. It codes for CASSRGTSGRHNEQFF.